The subject of this entry is one T cell receptor beta chain. Its antigen is undetermined. Constant-segment-primed 5'RACE gave TCR alpha and TCR beta cDNA libraries with sample barcodes and UMIs. TCRdb analysed the 5' RACE reads with MiXCR anew, one entry per CDR3 protein. This table has about 430,000 distinct CDR3 sequences, roughly 18% appearing once. The entry originates in a study of T-cell memory formation after mild COVID-19. Study-level background: Clustering of TCRs was largely donor specific.

Study results and limitations: Clones that contracted clustered mainly in CM and EM if CD4+ and in EMRA if CD8+.

The germline gives CDR1 MGHRA, CDR2 YSYEKL. V gave up 5 bases and J gave up 0 bases, with 14 bases separating them. The CDR3 runs 16 residues. This chain links TRBV4-1 with TRBJ2-1; perhaps TRBD2 as D (6 bases). This receptor was taken from a man younger than 35 who had mild COVID-19 (a few samples of this study predate the infection). Cell type and time point are not known. The sample taken for sequencing was PBMCs or a T cell subset sorted from them (not recorded which). The chain's CDR3 is CASSTPGTYSYNEQFF. CDR3 DNA sequence: TGCGCCAGCAGCACGCCCGGGACTTACTCCTACAATGAGCAGTTCTTC.